The 13 T cell receptor beta chains below were found in one sample sequenced in a study of cytomegalovirus exposure and HLA in healthy donors. Researchers ran the PCR with 60 Vbeta and 13 Jbeta primers. Assay used: immunoSEQ multiplex PCR; TCRdb lists only in-frame clones, some missing. The sample includes over 200,000 clones, around 80% seen only once; the top ten take 2.5% to 3%. The sequencing sample was made of PBMCs. Every receptor here comes from a woman in her sixties or seventies in good health and CMV-seropositive.

Of note for this clone: The sample holds other DNA sequences that translate to the same CDR3. V and J are TRBV5-1 and TRBJ2-3; D may be TRBD1 (5 bases). CDR3 length: 14 residues. V was shortened by 0 bases and J by 3 bases, with 8 bases between the two germline ends. Per germline, CDR1 SGHRS and CDR2 YFSETQ. CDR3 region: CASSLGAGTDTQYF. The CDR3, as DNA: TGCGCCAGCAGCTTGGGGGCAGGGACAGATACGCAGTATTTT.

This sequence joins TRBV15 and TRBJ1-4, with unresolved D. V shed 0 bases and J shed 5 bases, with 7 bases lying between them. CDR3 length: 14 residues. The germline V gene has CDR1 LNHNV and CDR2 YYDKDF (reference sequence). The CDR3 is CATSRDHGNEKLFF. The DNA of the CDR3 is TGTGCCACCAGCAGAGATCACGGGAATGAAAAACTGTTTTTT. The complete variable domain, with remaining parts taken from reference TRBV15 and TRBJ1-4, reads DAMVIQNPRYQVTQFGKPVTLSCSQTLNHNVMYWYQQKSSQAPKLLFHYYDKDFNNEADTPDNFQSRRPNTSFCFLDIRSPGLGDTAMYLCATSRDHGNEKLFFGSGTQLSVL.

This rearrangement joins TRBV30 to TRBJ2-5, with D unclear. V shed 0 bases and J shed 2 bases, with 7 bases lying between them. Germline values: CDR1 GTSNPN, CDR2 SVGIG (reference sequence). The CDR3 is made up of 13 amino acids. The CDR3 nucleotides read TGTGCCTGGAGTGTACGGTTACAAGAGACCCAGTACTTC. Its protein product is CAWSVRLQETQYF. Looking up the rest from reference TRBV30 and TRBJ2-5 gives the full variable domain: SQTIHQWPATLVQPVGSPLSLECTVEGTSNPNLYWYRQAAGRGLQLLFYSVGIGQISSEVPQNLSASRPQDRQFILSSKKLLLSDSGFYLCAWSVRLQETQYFGPGTRLLVL.

This clone appeared a few times. The chain couples TRBV28 to TRBJ1-5, with a weak D call TRBD1 (5 bases). Trimming took 3 bases from V and 6 from J, leaving 15 bases between them. CDR3 length equals 15 residues. Per the germline V gene, CDR1 is MDHEN and CDR2 is SYDVKM. Here the CDR3 reads CASSFPGLVGQPQHF. The CDR3 DNA is TGTGCCAGCAGTTTCCCAGGGTTAGTGGGTCAGCCCCAGCATTTT.

The chain recombines TRBV5-4 with TRBJ2-3, with 10 nucleotides matching TRBD2. The V gene's germline CDR1 is SGHNT and CDR2 YYREEE (reference sequence). The CDR3 length is 16 residues. Germline trimming cut 5 bases from V and 6 bases from J; bases unmatched to any gene: 12. CDR3 DNA: TGTGCCAGCAGTTATACAGGACTAGCGGAAGGGGATACGCAGTATTTT. Protein product: CASSYTGLAEGDTQYF.

The sample holds one count of this clone. Other nucleotide sequences in the sample specify the same CDR3. The chain links TRBV5-1 to TRBJ2-3; 7 bases fit TRBD1. V was clipped by 0 bases and J by 4 bases; unmatched bases: 2. Germline-derived CDR1 and CDR2 are SGHRS and YFSETQ. This CDR3 contains 14 residues. CDR3 sequence reads: CASSLGQGADTQYF. As DNA, the CDR3 is TGCGCCAGCAGCTTGGGGCAGGGGGCAGATACGCAGTATTTT.

This clone has just one count. The J gene is TRBJ1-4, the V gene TRBV27, with TRBD1 identical over 9 bases. The germline CDR1 and CDR2 sequences are MNHEY and SMNVEV (reference sequence). There are 16 residues in the CDR3. V lost 6 bases, J lost 4 bases, and 9 bases stayed unmatched. As DNA, the CDR3 is TGTGCCAGCAGCTCCTACAGGGGGCGAGGTAATGAAAAACTGTTTTTT. It specifies CASSSYRGRGNEKLFF.

The chain is built from TRBV11-2 and TRBJ1-2; no definite D call. Deletions cut 5 bases from V and 0 bases from J, with 10 bases between. The CDR3 runs 14 residues. Germline values: CDR1 SGHAT, CDR2 FQNNGV. The CDR3 protein is CASSPQDTNYGYTF. DNA for the CDR3: TGTGCCAGCAGCCCGCAGGATACTAACTATGGCTACACCTTC.

This clone showed up just a few times. The V call is TRBV27, the J call TRBJ2-5; 13 nucleotides match TRBD2. The closer fit of TRBJ2-7 to the DNA end suggests the J call may be wrong. Germline CDR1 MNHEY, CDR2 SMNVEV (reference sequence). This CDR3 region has 17 residues. DNA of the CDR3: TGTGCCAGCAGTCTTCGACTAGCGGGGGGCCGCTCCTACGAGCAGTACTTC. Encoded protein: CASSLRLAGGRSYEQYF.

Details on this clone: A junction end diverges from the germline sequence, so it may reflect a read error. The chain employs TRBV30 and TRBJ1-6, with 7 positions matching TRBD1. This CDR3 has 12 residues. CDR1 and CDR2 (germline): GTSNPN, SVGIG (reference sequence). Here the CDR3 DNA reads TGTGCCTGGAGTGTACAGGGGTACAGCTACCATTTT. Translating gives CAWSVQGYSYHF.

This clone was recorded a few times. The chain combines TRBV11-2 with TRBJ2-7; the match to TRBD2 covers 9 bases. Germline trimming cut 2 bases from V and 5 bases from J; bases unmatched to any gene: 7. From germline, CDR1 is SGHAT and CDR2 FQNNGV. The CDR3 runs 15 residues. CDR3 in amino acids: CASSLMGRGGNEQYF. The CDR3 nucleotides are TGTGCCAGCAGCTTAATGGGGCGGGGGGGTAACGAGCAGTACTTC.

The gene calls are TRBV7-6 and TRBJ1-2; no reliable D call. From germline, CDR1 is SGHVS and CDR2 FNYEAQ. The CDR3 is 13 residues long. Trimming took 5 bases from V and 4 from J, leaving 11 bases between them. DNA of the CDR3: TGTGCCAGCAGCCCTGACATCACCTATGGCTACACCTTC. This gives the protein CASSPDITYGYTF.

The genes are TRBV28 and TRBJ1-5, with D possibly TRBD1 on 6 matching bases. The V end lost 6 bases, the J end lost 6 bases, and 9 bases lay between the germline ends. The germline V gene has CDR1 MDHEN and CDR2 SYDVKM. The CDR3 contains 12 residues. CDR3 protein: CASSQQGQPQHF. For the CDR3, the DNA is TGTGCCAGCAGCCAACAGGGTCAGCCCCAGCATTTT.